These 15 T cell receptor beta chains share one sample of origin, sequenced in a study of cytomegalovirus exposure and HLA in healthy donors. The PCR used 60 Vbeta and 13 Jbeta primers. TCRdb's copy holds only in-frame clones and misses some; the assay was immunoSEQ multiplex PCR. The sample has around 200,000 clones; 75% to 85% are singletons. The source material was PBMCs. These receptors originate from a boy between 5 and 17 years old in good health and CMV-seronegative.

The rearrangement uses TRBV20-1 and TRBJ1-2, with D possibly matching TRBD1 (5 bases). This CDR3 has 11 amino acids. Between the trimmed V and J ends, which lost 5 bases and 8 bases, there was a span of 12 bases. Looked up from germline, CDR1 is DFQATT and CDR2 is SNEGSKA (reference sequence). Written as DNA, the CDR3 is TGCAGTGCTCCCGGGACTCGCGGCTACACCTTC. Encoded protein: CSAPGTRGYTF.

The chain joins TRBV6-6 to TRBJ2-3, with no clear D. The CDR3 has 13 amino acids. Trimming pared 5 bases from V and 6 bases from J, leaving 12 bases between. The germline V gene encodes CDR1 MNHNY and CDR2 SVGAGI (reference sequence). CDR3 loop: CASSPPPSDTQYF. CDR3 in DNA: TGTGCCAGCAGTCCTCCCCCGTCGGATACGCAGTATTTT.

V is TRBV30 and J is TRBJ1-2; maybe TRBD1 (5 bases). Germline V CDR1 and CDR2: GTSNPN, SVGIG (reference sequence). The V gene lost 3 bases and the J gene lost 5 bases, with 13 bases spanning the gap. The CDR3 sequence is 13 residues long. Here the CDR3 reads CAWSYVGGYGYTF. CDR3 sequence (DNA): TGTGCCTGGAGCTACGTGGGGGGGTATGGCTACACCTTC.

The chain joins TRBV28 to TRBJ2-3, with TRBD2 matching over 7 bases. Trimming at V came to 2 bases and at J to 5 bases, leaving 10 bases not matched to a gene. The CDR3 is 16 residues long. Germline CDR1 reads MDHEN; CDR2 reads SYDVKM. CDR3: CASSLPGGRLGDTQYF. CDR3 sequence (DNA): TGTGCCAGCAGTTTACCGGGCGGGAGACTAGGAGATACGCAGTATTTT.

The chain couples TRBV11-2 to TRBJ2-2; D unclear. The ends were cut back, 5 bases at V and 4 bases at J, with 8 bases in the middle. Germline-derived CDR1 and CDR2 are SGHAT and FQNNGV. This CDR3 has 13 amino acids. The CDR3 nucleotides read TGTGCCAGCAGCCCTAGGTTCACCGGGGAGCTGTTTTTT. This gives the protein CASSPRFTGELFF. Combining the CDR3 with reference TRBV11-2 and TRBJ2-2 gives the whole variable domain EAGVAQSPRYKIIEKRQSVAFWCNPISGHATLYWYQQILGQGPKLLIQFQNNGVVDDSQLPKDRFSAERLKGVDSTLKIQPAKLEDSAVYLCASSPRFTGELFFGEGSRLTVL.

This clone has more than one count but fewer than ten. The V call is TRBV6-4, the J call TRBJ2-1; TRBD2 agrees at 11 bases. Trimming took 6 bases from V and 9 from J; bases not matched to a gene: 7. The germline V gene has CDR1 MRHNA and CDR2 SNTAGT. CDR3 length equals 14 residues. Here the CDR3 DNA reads TGTGCCAGCAGAGTAGCGGGGGGGCAGGGTGAGCAGTTCTTC. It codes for CASRVAGGQGEQFF.

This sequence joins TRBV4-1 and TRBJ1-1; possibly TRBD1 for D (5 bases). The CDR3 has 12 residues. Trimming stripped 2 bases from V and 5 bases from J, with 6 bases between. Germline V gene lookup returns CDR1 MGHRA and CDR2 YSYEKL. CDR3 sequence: CASSQQGTEAFF. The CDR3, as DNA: TGCGCCAGCAGCCAACAGGGAACTGAAGCTTTCTTT.

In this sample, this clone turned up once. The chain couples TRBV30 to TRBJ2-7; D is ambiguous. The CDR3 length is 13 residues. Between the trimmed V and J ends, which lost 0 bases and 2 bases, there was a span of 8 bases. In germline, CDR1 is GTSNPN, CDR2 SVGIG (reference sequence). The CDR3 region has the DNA TGTGCCTGGAGTGTCGACACCACCTACGAGCAGTACTTC. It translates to CAWSVDTTYEQYF.

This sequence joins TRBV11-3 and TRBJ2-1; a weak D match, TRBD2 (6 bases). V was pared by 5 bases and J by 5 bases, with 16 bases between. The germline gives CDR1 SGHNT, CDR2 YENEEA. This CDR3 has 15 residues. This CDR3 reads CASSLGLGGDNEQFF. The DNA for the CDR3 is TGTGCCAGCAGCCTGGGACTGGGTGGGGACAATGAGCAGTTCTTC.

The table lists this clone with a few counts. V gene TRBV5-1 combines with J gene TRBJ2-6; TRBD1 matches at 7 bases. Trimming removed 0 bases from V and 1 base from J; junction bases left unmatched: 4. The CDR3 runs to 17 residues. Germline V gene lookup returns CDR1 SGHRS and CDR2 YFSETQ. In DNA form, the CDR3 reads TGCGCCAGCAGCTTGGAGGCAGGGGGATCTGGGGCCAACGTCCTGACTTTC. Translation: CASSLEAGGSGANVLTF.

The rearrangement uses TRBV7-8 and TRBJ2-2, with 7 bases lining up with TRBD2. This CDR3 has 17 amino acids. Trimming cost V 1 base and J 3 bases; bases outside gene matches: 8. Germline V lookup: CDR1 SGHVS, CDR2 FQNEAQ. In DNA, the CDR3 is TGTGCCAGCAGCTTAGTTACGCGGGAGCCATACACCGGGGAGCTGTTTTTT. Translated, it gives CASSLVTREPYTGELFF.

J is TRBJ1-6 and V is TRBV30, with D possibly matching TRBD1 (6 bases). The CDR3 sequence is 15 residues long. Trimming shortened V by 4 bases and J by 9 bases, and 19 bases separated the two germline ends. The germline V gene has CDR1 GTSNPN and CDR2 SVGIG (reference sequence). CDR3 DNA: TGTGCCTGGACCCCGCGGGGGGCTTGGACTTCACCCCTCCACTTT. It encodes CAWTPRGAWTSPLHF. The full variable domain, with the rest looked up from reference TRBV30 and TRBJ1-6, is SQTIHQWPATLVQPVGSPLSLECTVEGTSNPNLYWYRQAAGRGLQLLFYSVGIGQISSEVPQNLSASRPQDRQFILSSKKLLLSDSGFYLCAWTPRGAWTSPLHFGNGTRLTVT.

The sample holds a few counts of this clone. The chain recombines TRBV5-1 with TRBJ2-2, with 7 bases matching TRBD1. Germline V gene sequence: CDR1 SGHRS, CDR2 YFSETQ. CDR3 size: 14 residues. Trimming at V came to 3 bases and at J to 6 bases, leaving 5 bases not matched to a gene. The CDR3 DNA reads TGCGCCAGCAGCTCGGGGACAGTAGCCGGGGAGCTGTTTTTT. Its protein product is CASSSGTVAGELFF.

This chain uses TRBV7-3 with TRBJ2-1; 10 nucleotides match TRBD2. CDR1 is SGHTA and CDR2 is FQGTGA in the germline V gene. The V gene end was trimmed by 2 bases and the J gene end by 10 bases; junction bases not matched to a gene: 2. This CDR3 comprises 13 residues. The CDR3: CASSLRLAGEQFF. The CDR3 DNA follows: TGTGCCAGCAGCTTACGACTAGCGGGCGAGCAGTTCTTC.

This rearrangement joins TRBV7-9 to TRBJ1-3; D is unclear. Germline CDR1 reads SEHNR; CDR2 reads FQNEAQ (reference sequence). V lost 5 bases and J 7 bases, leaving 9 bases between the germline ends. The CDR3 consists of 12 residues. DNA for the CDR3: TGTGCCAGCAGCCTTCCCGGGAACACCATATATTTT. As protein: CASSLPGNTIYF.